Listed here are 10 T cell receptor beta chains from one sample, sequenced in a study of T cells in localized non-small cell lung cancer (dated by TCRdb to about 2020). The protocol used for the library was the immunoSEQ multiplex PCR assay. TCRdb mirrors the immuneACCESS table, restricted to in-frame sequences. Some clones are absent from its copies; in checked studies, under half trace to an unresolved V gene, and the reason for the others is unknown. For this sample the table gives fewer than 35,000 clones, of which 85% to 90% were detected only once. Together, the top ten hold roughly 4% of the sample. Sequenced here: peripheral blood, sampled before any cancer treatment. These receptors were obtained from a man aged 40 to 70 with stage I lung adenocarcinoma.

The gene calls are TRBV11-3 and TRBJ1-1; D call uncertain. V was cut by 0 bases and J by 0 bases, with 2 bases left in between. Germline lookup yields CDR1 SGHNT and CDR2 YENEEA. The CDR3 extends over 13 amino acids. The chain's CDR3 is CASSLELNTEAFF. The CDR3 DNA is TGTGCCAGCAGCTTAGAATTGAACACTGAAGCTTTCTTT. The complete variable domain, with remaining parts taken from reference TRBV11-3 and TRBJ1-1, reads EAGVVQSPRYKIIEKKQPVAFWCNPISGHNTLYWYLQNLGQGPELLIRYENEEAVDDSQLPKDRFSAERLKGVDSTLKIQPAELGDSAVYLCASSLELNTEAFFGQGTRLTVV.

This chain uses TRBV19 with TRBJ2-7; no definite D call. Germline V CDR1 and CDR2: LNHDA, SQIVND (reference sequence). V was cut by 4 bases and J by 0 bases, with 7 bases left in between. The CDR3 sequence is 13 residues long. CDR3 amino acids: CASSKNPSYEQYF. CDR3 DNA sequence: TGTGCCAGTAGTAAAAACCCCTCCTACGAGCAGTACTTC.

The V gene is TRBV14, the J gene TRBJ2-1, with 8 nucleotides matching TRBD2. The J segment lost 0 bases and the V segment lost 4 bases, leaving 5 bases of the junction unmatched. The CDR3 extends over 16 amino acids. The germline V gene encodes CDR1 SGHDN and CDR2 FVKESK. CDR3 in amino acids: CASSPPGGVSYNEQFF. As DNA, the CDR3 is TGTGCCAGCAGCCCCCCCGGGGGGGTCTCCTACAATGAGCAGTTCTTC.

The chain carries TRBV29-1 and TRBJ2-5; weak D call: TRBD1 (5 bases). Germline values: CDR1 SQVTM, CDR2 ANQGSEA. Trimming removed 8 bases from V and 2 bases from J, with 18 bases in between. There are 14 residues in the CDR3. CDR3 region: CSTRKSGLQETQYF. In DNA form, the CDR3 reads TGCAGCACCAGGAAATCAGGGTTACAAGAGACCCAGTACTTC.

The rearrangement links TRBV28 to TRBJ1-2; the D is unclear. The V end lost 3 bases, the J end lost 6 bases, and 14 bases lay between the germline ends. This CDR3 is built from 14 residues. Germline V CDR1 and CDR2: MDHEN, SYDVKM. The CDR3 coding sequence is TGTGCCAGCAGTTTCCCAGCCGGTGGAGATGGCTACACCTTC. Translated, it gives CASSFPAGGDGYTF.

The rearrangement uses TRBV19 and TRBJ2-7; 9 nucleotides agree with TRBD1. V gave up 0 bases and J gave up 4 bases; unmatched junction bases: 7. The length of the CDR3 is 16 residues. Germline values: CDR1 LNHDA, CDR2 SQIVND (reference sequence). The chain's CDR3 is CASSIDVRTGDYEQYF. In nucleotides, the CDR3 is TGTGCCAGTAGTATAGACGTGAGGACAGGGGATTACGAGCAGTACTTC.

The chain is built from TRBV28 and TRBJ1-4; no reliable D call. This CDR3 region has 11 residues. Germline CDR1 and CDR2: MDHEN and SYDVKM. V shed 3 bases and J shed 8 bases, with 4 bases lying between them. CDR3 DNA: TGTGCCAGCAGTTTTGGCGAAAAACTGTTTTTT. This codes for CASSFGEKLFF.

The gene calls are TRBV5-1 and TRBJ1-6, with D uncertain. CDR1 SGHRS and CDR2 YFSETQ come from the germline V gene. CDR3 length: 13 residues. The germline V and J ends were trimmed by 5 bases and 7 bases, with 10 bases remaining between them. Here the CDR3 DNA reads TGCGCCAGCAGGTCTCAAGACAATTCACCCCTCCACTTT. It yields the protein CASRSQDNSPLHF.

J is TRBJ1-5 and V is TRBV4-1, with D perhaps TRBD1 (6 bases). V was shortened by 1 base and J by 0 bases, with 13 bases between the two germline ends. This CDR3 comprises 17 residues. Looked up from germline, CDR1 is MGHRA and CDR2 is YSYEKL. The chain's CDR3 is CASSQVGAGNSNQPQHF. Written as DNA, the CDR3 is TGCGCCAGCAGCCAAGTGGGGGCAGGGAATAGCAATCAGCCCCAGCATTTT.

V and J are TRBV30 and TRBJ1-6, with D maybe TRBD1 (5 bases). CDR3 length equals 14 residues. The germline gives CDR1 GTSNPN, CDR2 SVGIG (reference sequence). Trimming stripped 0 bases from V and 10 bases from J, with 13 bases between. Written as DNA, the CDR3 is TGTGCCTGGAGTGTGGCCAGGGTGGGATCACCCCTCCACTTT. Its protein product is CAWSVARVGSPLHF. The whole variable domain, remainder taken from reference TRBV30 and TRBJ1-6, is SQTIHQWPATLVQPVGSPLSLECTVEGTSNPNLYWYRQAAGRGLQLLFYSVGIGQISSEVPQNLSASRPQDRQFILSSKKLLLSDSGFYLCAWSVARVGSPLHFGNGTRLTVT.